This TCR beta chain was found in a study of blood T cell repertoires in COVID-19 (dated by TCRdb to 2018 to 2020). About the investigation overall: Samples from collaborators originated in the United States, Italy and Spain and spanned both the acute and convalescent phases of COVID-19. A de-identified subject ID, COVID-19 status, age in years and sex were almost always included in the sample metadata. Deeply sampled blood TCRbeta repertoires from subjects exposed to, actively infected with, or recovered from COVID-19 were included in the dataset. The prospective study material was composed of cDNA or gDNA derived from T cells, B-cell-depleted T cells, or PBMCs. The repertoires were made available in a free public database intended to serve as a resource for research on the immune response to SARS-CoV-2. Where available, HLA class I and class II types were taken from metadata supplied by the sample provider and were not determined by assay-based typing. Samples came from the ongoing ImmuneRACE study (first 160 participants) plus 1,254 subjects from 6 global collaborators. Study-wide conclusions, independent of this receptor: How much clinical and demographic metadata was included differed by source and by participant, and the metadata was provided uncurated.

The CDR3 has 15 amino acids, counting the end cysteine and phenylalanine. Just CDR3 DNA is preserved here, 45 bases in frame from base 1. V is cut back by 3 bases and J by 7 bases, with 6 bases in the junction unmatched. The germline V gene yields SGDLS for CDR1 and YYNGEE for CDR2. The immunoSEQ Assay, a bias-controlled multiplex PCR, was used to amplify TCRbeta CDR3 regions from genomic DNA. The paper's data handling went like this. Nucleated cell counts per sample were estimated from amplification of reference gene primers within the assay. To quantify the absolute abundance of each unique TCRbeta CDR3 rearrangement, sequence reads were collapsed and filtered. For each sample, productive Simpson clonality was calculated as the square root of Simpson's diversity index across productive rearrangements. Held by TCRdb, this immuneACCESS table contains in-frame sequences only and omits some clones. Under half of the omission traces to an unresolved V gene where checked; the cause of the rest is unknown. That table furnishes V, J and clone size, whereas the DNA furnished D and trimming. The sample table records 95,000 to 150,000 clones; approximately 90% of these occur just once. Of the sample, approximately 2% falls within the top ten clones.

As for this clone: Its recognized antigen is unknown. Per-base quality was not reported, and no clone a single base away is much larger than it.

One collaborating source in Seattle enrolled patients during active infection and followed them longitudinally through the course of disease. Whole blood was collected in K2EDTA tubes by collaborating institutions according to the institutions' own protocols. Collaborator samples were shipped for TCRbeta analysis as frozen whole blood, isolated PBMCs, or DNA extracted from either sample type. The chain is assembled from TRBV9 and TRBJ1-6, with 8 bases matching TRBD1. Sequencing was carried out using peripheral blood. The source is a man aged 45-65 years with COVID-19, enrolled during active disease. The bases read TGTGCCAGCAGCGAATCAACAGGGGGGAATTCACCCCTCCACTTT. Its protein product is CASSESTGGNSPLHF.